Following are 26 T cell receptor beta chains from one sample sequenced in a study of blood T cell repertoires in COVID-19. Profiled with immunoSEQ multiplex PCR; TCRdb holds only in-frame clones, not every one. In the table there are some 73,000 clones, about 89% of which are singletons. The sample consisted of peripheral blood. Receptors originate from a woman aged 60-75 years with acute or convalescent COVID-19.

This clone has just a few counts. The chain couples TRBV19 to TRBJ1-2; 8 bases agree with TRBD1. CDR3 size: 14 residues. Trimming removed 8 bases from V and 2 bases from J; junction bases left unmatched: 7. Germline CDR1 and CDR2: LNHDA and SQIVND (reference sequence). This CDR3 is CASVRTGRNYGYTF. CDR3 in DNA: TGTGCCAGTGTGCGGACAGGGCGCAACTATGGCTACACCTTC.

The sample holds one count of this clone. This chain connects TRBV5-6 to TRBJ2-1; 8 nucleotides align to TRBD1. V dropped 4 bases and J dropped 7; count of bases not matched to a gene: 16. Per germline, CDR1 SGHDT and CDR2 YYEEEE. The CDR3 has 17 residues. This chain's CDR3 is CASSLKFQGAPSNEQFF. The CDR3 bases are TGTGCCAGCAGCCTAAAGTTTCAGGGGGCCCCGTCGAATGAGCAGTTCTTC.

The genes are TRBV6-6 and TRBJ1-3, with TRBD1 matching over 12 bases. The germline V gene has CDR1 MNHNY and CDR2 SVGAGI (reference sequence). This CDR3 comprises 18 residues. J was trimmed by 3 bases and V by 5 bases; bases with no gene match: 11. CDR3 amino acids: CASSPWDRGLRVGNTIYF. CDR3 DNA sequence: TGTGCCAGCAGTCCCTGGGACAGGGGGCTTAGGGTTGGAAACACCATATATTTT.

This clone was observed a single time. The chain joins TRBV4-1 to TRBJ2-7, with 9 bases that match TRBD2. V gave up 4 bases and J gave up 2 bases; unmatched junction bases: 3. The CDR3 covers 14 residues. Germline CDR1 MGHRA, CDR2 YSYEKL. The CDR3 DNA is TGCGCCAGCAGCCCGGGACTAGCTGCCTACGAGCAGTACTTC. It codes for CASSPGLAAYEQYF.

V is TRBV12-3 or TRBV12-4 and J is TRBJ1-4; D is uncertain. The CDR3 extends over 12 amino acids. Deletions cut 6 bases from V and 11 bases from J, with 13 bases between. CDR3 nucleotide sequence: TGTGCCAGCAGGGTTGACTCACTCAAACTGTTTTTT. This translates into CASRVDSLKLFF.

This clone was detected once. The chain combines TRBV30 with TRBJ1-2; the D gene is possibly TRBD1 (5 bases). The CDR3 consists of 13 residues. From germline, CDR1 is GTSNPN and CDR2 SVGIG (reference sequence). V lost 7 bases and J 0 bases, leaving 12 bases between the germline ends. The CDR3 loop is CASQQVANYGYTF. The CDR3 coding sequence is TGTGCCTCTCAACAGGTAGCTAACTATGGCTACACCTTC.

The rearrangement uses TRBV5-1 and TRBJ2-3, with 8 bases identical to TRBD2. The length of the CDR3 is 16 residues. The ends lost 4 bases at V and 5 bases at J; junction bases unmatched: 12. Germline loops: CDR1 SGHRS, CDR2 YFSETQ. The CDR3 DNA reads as TGCGCCAGCAGCGCCTCCATAGCGGGGAGGGAAGATACGCAGTATTTT. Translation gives CASSASIAGREDTQYF.

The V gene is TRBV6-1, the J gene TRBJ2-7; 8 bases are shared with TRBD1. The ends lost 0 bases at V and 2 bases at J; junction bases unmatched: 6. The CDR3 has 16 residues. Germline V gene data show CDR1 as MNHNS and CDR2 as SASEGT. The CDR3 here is CASSEARETGAYEQYF. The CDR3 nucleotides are TGTGCCAGCAGTGAAGCCCGCGAGACAGGGGCCTACGAGCAGTACTTC.

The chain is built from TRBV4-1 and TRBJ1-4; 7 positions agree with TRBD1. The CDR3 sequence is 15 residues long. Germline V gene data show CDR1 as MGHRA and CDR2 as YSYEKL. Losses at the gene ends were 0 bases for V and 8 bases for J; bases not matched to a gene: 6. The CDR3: CASSQDQGVNEKLFF. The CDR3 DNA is TGCGCCAGCAGCCAAGATCAGGGGGTAAACGAAAAACTGTTTTTT.

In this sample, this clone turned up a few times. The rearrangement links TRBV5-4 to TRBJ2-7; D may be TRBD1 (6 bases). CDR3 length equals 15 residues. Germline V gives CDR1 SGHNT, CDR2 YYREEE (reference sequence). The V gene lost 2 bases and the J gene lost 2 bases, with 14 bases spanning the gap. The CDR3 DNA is TGTGCCAGCAGCTTTGGGCAGGGGCTACCCTACGAGCAGTACTTC. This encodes CASSFGQGLPYEQYF.

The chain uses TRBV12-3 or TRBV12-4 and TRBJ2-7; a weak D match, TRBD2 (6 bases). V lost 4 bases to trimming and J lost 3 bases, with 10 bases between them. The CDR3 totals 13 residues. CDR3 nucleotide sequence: TGTGCCAGCAGTTCATCGGAGGGCTACGAGCAGTACTTC. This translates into CASSSSEGYEQYF.

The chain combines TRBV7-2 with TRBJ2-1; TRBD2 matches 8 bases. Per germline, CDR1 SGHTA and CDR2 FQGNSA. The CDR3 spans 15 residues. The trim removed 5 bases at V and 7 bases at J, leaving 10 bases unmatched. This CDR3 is CASSQYSGAFNEQFF. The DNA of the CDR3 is TGTGCCAGCAGCCAATATAGCGGGGCTTTTAATGAGCAGTTCTTC.

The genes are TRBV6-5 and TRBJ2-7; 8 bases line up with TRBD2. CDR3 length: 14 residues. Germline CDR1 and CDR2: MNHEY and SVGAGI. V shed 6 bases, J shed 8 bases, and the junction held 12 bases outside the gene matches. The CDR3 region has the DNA TGTGCCAGCAGGGCCGGGGGGGCCGGATTCAAGCAGTACTTC. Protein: CASRAGGAGFKQYF.

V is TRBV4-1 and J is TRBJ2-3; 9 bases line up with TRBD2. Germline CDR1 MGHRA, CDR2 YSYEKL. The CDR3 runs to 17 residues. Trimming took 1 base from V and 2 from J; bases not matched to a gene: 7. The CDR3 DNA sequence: TGCGCCAGCAGCCAAGGGTTTAGCGGGGGCCACACAGATACGCAGTATTTT. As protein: CASSQGFSGGHTDTQYF.

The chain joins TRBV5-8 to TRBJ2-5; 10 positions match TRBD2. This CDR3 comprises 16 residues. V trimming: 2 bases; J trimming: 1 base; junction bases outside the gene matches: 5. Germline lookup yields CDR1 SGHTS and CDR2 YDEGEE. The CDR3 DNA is TGTGCCAGCAGCTTTAGCGGGGGGAGGATCCAAGAGACCCAGTACTTC. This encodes CASSFSGGRIQETQYF.

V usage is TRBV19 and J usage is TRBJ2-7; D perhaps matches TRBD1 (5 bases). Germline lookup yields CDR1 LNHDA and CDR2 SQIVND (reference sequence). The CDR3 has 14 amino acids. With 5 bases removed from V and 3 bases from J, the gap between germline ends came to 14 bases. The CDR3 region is CASSVHDSIYEQYF. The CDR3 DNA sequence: TGTGCCAGTAGTGTGCATGACAGTATCTACGAGCAGTACTTC.

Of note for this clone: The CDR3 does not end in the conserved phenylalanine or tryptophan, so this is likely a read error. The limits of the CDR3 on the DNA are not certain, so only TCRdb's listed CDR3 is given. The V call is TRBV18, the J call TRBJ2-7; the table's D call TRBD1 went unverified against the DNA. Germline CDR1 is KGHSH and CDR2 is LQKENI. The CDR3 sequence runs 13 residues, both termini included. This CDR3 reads CASSPRTGDWVVY.

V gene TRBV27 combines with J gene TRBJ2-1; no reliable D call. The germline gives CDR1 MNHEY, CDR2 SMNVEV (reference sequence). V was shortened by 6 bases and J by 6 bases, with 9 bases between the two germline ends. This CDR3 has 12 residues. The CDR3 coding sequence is TGTGCCAGCAGCTCGGTACTCAATGAGCAGTTCTTC. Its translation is CASSSVLNEQFF.

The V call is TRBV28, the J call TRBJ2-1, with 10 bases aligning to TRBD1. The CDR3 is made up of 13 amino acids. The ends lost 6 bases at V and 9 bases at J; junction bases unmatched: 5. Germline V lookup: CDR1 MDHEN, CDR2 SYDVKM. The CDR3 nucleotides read TGTGCCAGCAGAAGACAGGGGGCGGGTGAGCAGTTCTTC. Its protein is CASRRQGAGEQFF.

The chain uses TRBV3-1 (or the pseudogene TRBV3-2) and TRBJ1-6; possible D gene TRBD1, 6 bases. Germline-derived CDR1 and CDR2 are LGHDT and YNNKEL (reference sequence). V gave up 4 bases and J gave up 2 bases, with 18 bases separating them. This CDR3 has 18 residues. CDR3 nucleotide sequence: TGTGCCAGCAGCCCACAAGGTGGGGGGGCCACCTATAATTCACCCCTCCACTTT. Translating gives CASSPQGGGATYNSPLHF.

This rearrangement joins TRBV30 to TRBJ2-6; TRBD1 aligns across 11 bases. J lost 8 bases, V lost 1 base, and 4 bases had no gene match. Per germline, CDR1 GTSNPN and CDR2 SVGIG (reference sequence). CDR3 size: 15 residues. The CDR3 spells CAWSADRGPSNVLTF. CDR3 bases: TGTGCCTGGAGTGCGGACAGGGGGCCTTCCAACGTCCTGACTTTC.

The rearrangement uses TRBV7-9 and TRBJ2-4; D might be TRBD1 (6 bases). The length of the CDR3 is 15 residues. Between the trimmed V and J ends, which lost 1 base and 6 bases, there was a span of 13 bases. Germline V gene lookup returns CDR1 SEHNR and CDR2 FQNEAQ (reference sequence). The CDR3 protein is CASSLGGQGINIQYF. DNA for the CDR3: TGTGCCAGCAGCTTAGGTGGCCAGGGGATAAACATTCAGTACTTC.

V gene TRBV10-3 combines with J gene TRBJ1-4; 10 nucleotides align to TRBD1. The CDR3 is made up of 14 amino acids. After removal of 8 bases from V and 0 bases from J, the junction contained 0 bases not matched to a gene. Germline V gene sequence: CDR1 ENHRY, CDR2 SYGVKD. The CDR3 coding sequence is TGTGCCATCGGGACAGGGGCAACTAATGAAAAACTGTTTTTT. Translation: CAIGTGATNEKLFF.

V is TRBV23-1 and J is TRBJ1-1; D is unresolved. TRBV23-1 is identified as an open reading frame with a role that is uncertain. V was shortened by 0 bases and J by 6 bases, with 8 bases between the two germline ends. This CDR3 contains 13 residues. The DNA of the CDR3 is TGCGCCAGCAGTCAATCTCAGACACCTGAAGCTTTCTTT. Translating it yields CASSQSQTPEAFF.

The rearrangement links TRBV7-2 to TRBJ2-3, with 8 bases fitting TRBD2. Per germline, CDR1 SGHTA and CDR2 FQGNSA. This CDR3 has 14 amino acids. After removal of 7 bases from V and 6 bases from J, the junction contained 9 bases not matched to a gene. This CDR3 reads CASTILAEGDTQYF. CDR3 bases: TGTGCCAGCACTATACTAGCGGAAGGGGATACGCAGTATTTT.

CDR3 sequence reads: CASSQQCVSGDTEAFF. CDR3 bases: TGCGCCAGCAGTCAACAATGTGTCTCAGGGGACACTGAAGCTTTCTTT. This rearrangement joins TRBV23-1 to TRBJ1-1; D possibly corresponds to TRBD1 (6 bases). TRBV23-1 is an open reading frame whose function is uncertain. Trimming removed 2 bases from V and 3 bases from J, with 16 bases in between. CDR3 size: 16 residues.